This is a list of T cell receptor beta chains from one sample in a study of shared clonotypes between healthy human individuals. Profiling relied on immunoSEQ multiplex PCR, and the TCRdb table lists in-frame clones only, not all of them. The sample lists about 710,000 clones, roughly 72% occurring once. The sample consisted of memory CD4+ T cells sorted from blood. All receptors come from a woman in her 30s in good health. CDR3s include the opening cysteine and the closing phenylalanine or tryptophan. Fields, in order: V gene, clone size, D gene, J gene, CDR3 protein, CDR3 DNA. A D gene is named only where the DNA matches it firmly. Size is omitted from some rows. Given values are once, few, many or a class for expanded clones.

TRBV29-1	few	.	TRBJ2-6	CSVEVGTPGANVLTF	TGCAGCGTTGAAGTGGGTACCCCTGGGGCCAACGTCCTGACTTTC
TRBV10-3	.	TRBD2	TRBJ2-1	CAISKGLADDEQFF	TGTGCCATCAGCAAGGGACTAGCTGATGATGAGCAGTTCTTC
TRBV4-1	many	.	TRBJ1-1	CASSQDRAWRGTEAFF	TGCGCCAGCAGCCAAGATCGGGCCTGGAGGGGAACTGAAGCTTTCTTT
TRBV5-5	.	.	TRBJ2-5	CASSLVSETQYF	TGTGCCAGCAGCTTGGTCTCAGAGACCCAGTACTTC
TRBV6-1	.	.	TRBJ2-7	CASSEQGVSYEQYF	TGTGCCAGCAGTGAACAGGGAGTATCCTACGAGCAGTACTTC
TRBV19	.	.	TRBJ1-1	CASSLVGNTEAFF	TGTGCCAGTAGTTTGGTTGGGAACACTGAAGCTTTCTTT
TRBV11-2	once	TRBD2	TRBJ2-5	CASSPQPLAGGETQYF	TGTGCCAGCAGCCCCCAGCCGTTAGCGGGAGGGGAGACCCAGTACTTC
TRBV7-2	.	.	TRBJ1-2	CASSLERNYGYTF	TGTGCCAGCAGCTTAGAGAGAAACTATGGCTACACCTTC
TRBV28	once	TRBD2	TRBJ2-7	CASRPGTSGSPFEQYF	TGTGCCAGCAGGCCCGGGACTAGCGGGAGTCCCTTCGAGCAGTACTTC
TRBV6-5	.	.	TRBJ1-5	CASSTGRRSNQPQHF	TGTGCCAGCAGTACGGGCAGGAGGAGCAATCAGCCCCAGCATTTT
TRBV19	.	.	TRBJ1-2	CATTGAPVTLYGYTF	TGTGCCACCACCGGGGCACCAGTTACCCTCTATGGCTACACCTTC
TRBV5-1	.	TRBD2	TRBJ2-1	CASSLSTSAYNEQFF	TGCGCCAGCAGCTTATCCACTAGCGCCTACAATGAGCAGTTCTTC
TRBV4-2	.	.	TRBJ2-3	CASSQGQDLTDTQYF	TGTGCCAGCAGCCAAGGACAGGACCTCACAGATACGCAGTATTTT
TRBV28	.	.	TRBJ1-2	CASSPGSELGYTF	TGTGCCAGCAGCCCGGGCTCCGAGCTTGGCTACACCTTC
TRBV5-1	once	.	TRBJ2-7	CASSLVGGGEQYF	TGCGCCAGCAGCTTGGTTGGTGGGGGCGAGCAGTACTTC
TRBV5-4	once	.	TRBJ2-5	CASSLFRGPRGETQYF	TGTGCCAGCAGCTTGTTCCGCGGTCCACGTGGAGAGACCCAGTACTTC
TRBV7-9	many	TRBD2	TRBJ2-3	CASLAGGSTDTQYF	TGTGCCAGCCTAGCGGGGGGGAGCACAGATACGCAGTATTTT
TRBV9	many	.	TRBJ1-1	CASSPRGSGNTEAFF	TGTGCCAGCAGCCCTAGGGGAAGTGGGAACACTGAAGCTTTCTTT
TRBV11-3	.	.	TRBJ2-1	CASSSGPNEQFF	TGTGCCAGCAGTTCGGGGCCCAATGAGCAGTTCTTC
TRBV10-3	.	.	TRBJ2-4	CATRAEMDIQYF	TGTGCCACCAGAGCGGAGATGGACATTCAGTACTTC
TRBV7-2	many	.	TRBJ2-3	CASSGYYEDTQYF	TGTGCCAGCAGCGGCTATTATGAGGATACGCAGTATTTT
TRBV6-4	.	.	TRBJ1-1	CASRSEMNTEAFF	TGTGCCAGCCGGTCCGAGATGAACACTGAAGCTTTCTTT
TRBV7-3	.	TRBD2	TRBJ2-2	CASSFAGGQGAGELFF	TGTGCCAGCAGCTTTGCGGGAGGCCAGGGTGCCGGGGAGCTGTTTTTT
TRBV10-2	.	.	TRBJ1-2	CASTEPGKNYGYTF	TGCGCCAGCACTGAACCCGGGAAAAACTATGGCTACACCTTC
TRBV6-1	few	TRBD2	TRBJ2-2	CASRMTSELTGELFF	TGTGCCAGCAGGATGACTAGCGAACTTACCGGGGAGCTGTTTTTT
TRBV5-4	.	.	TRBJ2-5	CARAPKRAGETQYF	TGTGCCCGCGCCCCTAAACGGGCGGGGGAGACCCAGTACTTC
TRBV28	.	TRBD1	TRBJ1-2	CASSAGTGVPYGYTF	TGTGCCAGCAGCGCCGGGACAGGGGTTCCTTATGGCTACACCTTC
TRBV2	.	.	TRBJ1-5	CASSPSGVNQPQHF	TGTGCCAGCAGCCCCTCTGGGGTGAATCAGCCCCAGCATTTT
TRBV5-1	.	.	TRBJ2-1	CASSLGPDNSYNEQFF	TGCGCCAGCAGCTTGGGCCCCGACAACTCCTACAATGAGCAGTTCTTC
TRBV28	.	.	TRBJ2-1	CASSPTGYSQFF	TGTGCCAGCAGTCCAACTGGATATTCACAGTTCTTC
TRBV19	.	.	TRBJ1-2	CASSTSGGYGYTF	TGTGCCAGTAGCACGTCGGGAGGGTATGGCTACACCTTC
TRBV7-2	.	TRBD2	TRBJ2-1	CASSSVAIAGVNEQFF	TGTGCCAGCAGCTCTGTAGCGATAGCGGGAGTTAATGAGCAGTTCTTC
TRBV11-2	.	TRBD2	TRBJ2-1	CASSLFYGLAIAEQFF	TGTGCCAGCAGCCTCTTTTACGGACTAGCAATCGCTGAGCAGTTCTTC
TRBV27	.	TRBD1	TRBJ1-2	CASSAGIWTGDGYTF	TGTGCCAGCAGTGCGGGTATCTGGACAGGGGATGGCTACACCTTC
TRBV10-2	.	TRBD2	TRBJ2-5	CASSLAGGPLETQYF	TGCGCCAGCAGTTTAGCGGGAGGGCCGCTTGAGACCCAGTACTTC
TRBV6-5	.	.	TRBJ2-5	CASRDRLLQETQYF	TGTGCCAGCAGGGACAGACTACTCCAAGAGACCCAGTACTTC
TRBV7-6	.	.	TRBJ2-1	CASSTDPSTYNEQFF	TGTGCCAGCAGCACGGACCCCTCAACTTACAATGAGCAGTTCTTC
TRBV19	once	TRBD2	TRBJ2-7	CASSTPGTSGYEQYF	TGTGCCAGTAGTACCCCAGGGACTAGCGGATACGAGCAGTACTTC
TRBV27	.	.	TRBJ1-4	CASSTARGRNEKLFF	TGTGCCAGCAGTACAGCGAGAGGGCGTAATGAAAAACTGTTTTTT
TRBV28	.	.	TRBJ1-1	CASSRASTQADTEAFF	TGTGCCAGCAGTAGGGCGAGCACTCAAGCCGACACAGAAGCTTTCTTT
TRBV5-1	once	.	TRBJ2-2	CASSWSRGPNTGELFF	TGCGCCAGCAGCTGGTCCAGGGGCCCTAACACCGGGGAGCTGTTTTTT
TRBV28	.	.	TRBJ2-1	CASSPAKVRGYNEQFF	TGTGCCAGCAGCCCGGCGAAAGTCCGTGGTTACAATGAGCAGTTCTTC
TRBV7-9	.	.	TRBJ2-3	CASSFAQGIDTQYF	TGTGCCAGCAGCTTCGCACAGGGAATCGATACGCAGTATTTT
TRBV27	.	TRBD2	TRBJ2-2	CASSWTSGRTTNTGELFF	TGTGCCAGCAGTTGGACTAGCGGGAGGACGACGAACACCGGGGAGCTGTTTTTT
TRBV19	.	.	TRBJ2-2	CASSIGLATGELFF	TGTGCCAGTAGTATAGGGCTAGCCACCGGGGAGCTGTTTTTT
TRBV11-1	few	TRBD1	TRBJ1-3	CASSPDREFGNTIYF	TGTGCCAGCAGCCCGGACAGGGAATTTGGAAACACCATATATTTT
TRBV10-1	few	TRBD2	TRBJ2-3	CASSASGTDTQYF	TGCGCCAGCAGTGCTAGCGGGACAGATACGCAGTATTTT
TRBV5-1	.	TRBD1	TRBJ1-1	CASSYGQEGIAEAFF	TGCGCCAGCAGCTATGGACAGGAGGGTATTGCTGAAGCTTTCTTT
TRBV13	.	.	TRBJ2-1	CASSLEGVFNEQFF	TGTGCCAGCAGCTTAGAGGGGGTGTTCAATGAGCAGTTCTTC
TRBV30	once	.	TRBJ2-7	CAWSGSGYEQYF	TGTGCCTGGAGCGGGAGCGGATACGAGCAGTACTTC
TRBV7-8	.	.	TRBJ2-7	CASATAYEQYF	TGTGCCAGCGCGACAGCCTACGAGCAGTACTTC
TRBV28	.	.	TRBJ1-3	CASRTTAGNTIYF	TGTGCCAGCAGGACAACAGCTGGAAACACCATATATTTT
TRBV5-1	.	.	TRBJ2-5	CASSRGQMYQETQYF	TGCGCCAGCAGCAGAGGACAGATGTACCAAGAGACCCAGTACTTC
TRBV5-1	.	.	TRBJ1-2	CASSFTVNSDYGYTF	TGCGCCAGCAGCTTTACTGTCAACTCTGACTATGGCTACACCTTC
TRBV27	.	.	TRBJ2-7	CASSFWGDLSYEQYF	TGTGCCAGCAGTTTTTGGGGAGACCTATCCTACGAGCAGTACTTC
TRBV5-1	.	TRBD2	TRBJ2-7	CASSLISGGSYEQYF	TGCGCCAGCAGCCTCATTAGCGGGGGTTCCTACGAGCAGTACTTC
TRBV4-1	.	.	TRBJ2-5	CASSQDRDPGETQYF	TGCGCCAGCAGCCAAGACCGGGACCCCGGGGAGACCCAGTACTTC
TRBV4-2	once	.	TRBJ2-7	CASSQVFAESSYEQYF	TGTGCCAGCAGCCAAGTGTTTGCAGAGAGCTCCTACGAGCAGTACTTC
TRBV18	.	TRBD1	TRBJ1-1	CASSPRQGAEAFF	TGTGCCAGCTCACCAAGACAGGGGGCTGAAGCTTTCTTT
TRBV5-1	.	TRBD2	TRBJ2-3	CASSRGASGRGDTQYF	TGCGCCAGCAGCCGCGGGGCTAGCGGGAGAGGGGATACGCAGTATTTT